The source of this T cell receptor (beta chain) is a study of blood T cell repertoires in COVID-19. Study-level background: COVID-19 samples collected from the United States, Italy and Spain covered acute and convalescent phases. T cells, B-cell-depleted T cells, or PBMCs provided the cDNA or gDNA that served as material.

CDR1 and CDR2 (germline): MNHEY, SMNVEV (reference sequence). This CDR3 spans 15 amino acids. The V end lost 7 bases, the J end lost 5 bases, and 18 bases lay between the germline ends. In the study's own analysis: Reference gene primer amplification in the assay estimated nucleated cell counts. The repertoire was sequenced with immunoSEQ multiplex PCR; TCRdb's copy has only in-frame clones and lacks some. V and J calls and clone size are those listed in that table; D and trimming were worked out from the DNA. Seen here are more than 300,000 clones, under 95% observed once, and the top ten hold roughly 3.5%.

Sequenced input: peripheral blood. V usage is TRBV27 and J usage is TRBJ1-5; perhaps TRBD1 as D (5 bases). The TCR originated in a woman aged 18-29 years who had recovered from COVID-19. CDR3 nucleotides: TGTGCCAGCACCCCCGGCAGGGAATACGATCAGCCCCAGCATTTT. Translation gives CASTPGREYDQPQHF.